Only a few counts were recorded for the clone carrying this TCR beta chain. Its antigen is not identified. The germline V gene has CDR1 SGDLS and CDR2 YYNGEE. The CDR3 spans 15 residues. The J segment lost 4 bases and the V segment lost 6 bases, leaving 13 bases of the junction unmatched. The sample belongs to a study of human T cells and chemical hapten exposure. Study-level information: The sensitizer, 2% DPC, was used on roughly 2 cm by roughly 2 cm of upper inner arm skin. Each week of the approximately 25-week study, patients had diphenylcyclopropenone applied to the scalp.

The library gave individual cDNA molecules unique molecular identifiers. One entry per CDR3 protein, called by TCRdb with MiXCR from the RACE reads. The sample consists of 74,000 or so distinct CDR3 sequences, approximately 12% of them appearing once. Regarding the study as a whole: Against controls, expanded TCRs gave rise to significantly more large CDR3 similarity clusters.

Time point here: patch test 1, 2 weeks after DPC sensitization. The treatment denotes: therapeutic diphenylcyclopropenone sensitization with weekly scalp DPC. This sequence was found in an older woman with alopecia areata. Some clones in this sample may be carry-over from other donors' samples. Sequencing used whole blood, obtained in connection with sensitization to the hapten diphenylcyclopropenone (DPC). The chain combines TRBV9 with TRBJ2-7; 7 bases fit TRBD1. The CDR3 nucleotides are TGTGCCAGCAAAGCTAAACCGGGACAGAAGTACGAGCAGTACTTC. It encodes CASKAKPGQKYEQYF.